The 30 T cell receptor beta chains in this list originate from one sample, sequenced in a study of T cells in Graves' hyperthyroidism and ophthalmopathy. RNA transcripts were the template for amplifying TCR beta CDR3 regions. Carried out on the TCR CDR3, a first-round RT-PCR used the HTBI primer set. TCRdb redid the calling of the multiplex PCR reads with MiXCR, one entry per CDR3 protein. The table shows hundreds of thousands of distinct CDR3 sequences, with approximately 25% occurring only once. The source material was blood. The receptors come from a woman younger than 45 with Graves' ophthalmopathy.

This clonotype has only a few counts. V gene TRBV20-1 combines with J gene TRBJ1-5, with D uncertain. The CDR3 contains 15 residues. V was clipped by 6 bases and J by 1 base, with 16 bases between them. From germline, CDR1 is DFQATT and CDR2 SNEGSKA (reference sequence). In DNA, the CDR3 is TGCAGTGCCCTCACACAAAGTATGAGCAATCAGCCCCAGCATTTT. Translated: CSALTQSMSNQPQHF.

The table lists this clonotype with many counts. The genes are TRBV6-1 and TRBJ1-5; possibly TRBD1 for D (6 bases). CDR1 and CDR2 from the germline V gene are MNHNS and SASEGT. There are 16 residues in the CDR3. With 5 bases removed from V and 3 bases from J, the gap between germline ends came to 17 bases. The CDR3, as DNA: TGTGCCAGCAGTAGCCCCAGGGGCGACTACAATCAGCCCCAGCATTTT. Its translation: CASSSPRGDYNQPQHF.

This clonotype was found many times. The V gene is TRBV4-1, the J gene TRBJ1-2; D remains ambiguous. This CDR3 is 16 amino acids long. Germline lookup yields CDR1 MGHRA and CDR2 YSYEKL. Trimming took 2 bases from V and 1 from J, leaving 14 bases between them. The CDR3 DNA is TGCGCCAGCAGCCAAAGCCGGGTCCCGTTTAACTATGGCTACACCTTC. The encoded protein is CASSQSRVPFNYGYTF.

V and J are TRBV20-1 and TRBJ1-2; D remains unclear. The V end was cut by 3 bases, the J end by 2 bases, with 16 bases between. CDR3 length: 15 residues. Germline CDR1 and CDR2: DFQATT and SNEGSKA (reference sequence). CDR3 nucleotide sequence: TGCAGTGCTAGTGGTTTCGAAGTGCTGAACTATGGCTACACCTTC. It is translated as CSASGFEVLNYGYTF.

Regarding this clonotype: One junction end does not reproduce the germline sequence, and a read error may be involved. The genes are TRBV20-1 and TRBJ2-2, with a tentative D call TRBD2 (7 bases). The CDR3 covers 16 residues. The germline CDR1 and CDR2 sequences are DFQATT and SNEGSKA (reference sequence). The CDR3 here is CSASLGGAVQPGELCF. The CDR3 bases are TGCAGTGCCAGCCTGGGGGGGGCGGTCCAACCCGGGGAGCTGTGTTTT.

This clonotype came up many times. A read error is possible here, since a much larger clone lies one base away. The rearrangement links TRBV19 to TRBJ1-5, with D maybe TRBD1 (5 bases). This CDR3 is 15 amino acids long. Germline V CDR1 and CDR2: LNHDA, SQIVND (reference sequence). CDR3 region: CASSIRGGSNQHQHF. CDR3 nucleotides: TGTGCCAGTAGTATAAGGGGAGGTAGCAATCAGCACCAGCATTTT.

This clonotype was seen ten or more times. Its ends do not fully match the called genes, so a read error is possible. This chain uses TRBV5-1 with TRBJ1-1; D call uncertain. Germline V lookup: CDR1 SGHRS, CDR2 YFSETQ. The CDR3 has 13 residues. The CDR3 coding sequence is TGTGCCAGCAGTCCTGGACTGAACACTGAAGCTTTCTTT. Amino acids: CASSPGLNTEAFF.

As concerns this clonotype: In this CDR3 the conserved last residue, phenylalanine or tryptophan, is missing, so a read error is likely. The gene calls are TRBV30 and TRBJ1-2, with a weak D call TRBD1 (5 bases). CDR1 GTSNPN and CDR2 SVGIG come from the germline V gene (reference sequence). There are 13 residues in the CDR3. The ends were cut back, 5 bases at V and 5 bases at J, with 15 bases in the middle. CDR3 sequence: CAWPSTGAYGYTL. The CDR3 DNA sequence: TGTGCCTGGCCCTCTACAGGAGCGTATGGCTACACCCTC.

This clonotype showed up just a few times. The rearrangement joins TRBV5-1 to TRBJ1-2; D remains unclear. The CDR3 consists of 13 residues. Germline lookup yields CDR1 SGHRS and CDR2 YFSETQ. V was cut by 1 base and J by 8 bases, with 12 bases left in between. CDR3: CASSLRTLTGYTF. CDR3 nucleotide sequence: TGCGCCAGCAGCTTGCGCACTCTGACGGGCTACACCTTC.

The chain uses TRBV2 and TRBJ2-7; 9 bases fit TRBD2. The CDR3 length is 14 residues. The V and J ends lost 6 bases and 6 bases, in that order; junction bases with no gene match: 9. Germline V CDR1 and CDR2: SNHLY, FYNNEI. CDR3 DNA sequence: TGTGCCAGCAGCGAGGGCGGGAGGGTATCCGAGCAGTACTTC. Translation gives CASSEGGRVSEQYF.

The CDR3 region has the DNA TGCAGCTATTTGGGCGGGGACTATGGCTACACCTTC. It yields the protein CSYLGGDYGYTF. The chain joins TRBV29-1 to TRBJ1-2; D ambiguous. In germline, CDR1 is SQVTM, CDR2 ANQGSEA. Trimming left V 8 bases short and J 3 bases short, with 13 bases between. CDR3 length: 12 residues.

This clonotype was seen many times. The chain has TRBV6-2 or TRBV6-3 and TRBJ1-5; D is uncertain. The CDR3 extends over 15 amino acids. Germline assignment: CDR1 MNHEY and CDR2 SVGEGT. V dropped 2 bases and J dropped 3 bases, with 11 bases sitting between them. The CDR3 DNA sequence: TGTGCCAGCAGTTACAAAGAGGTTTACAATCAGCCCCAGCATTTT. Its translation: CASSYKEVYNQPQHF.

The chain combines TRBV12-3 or TRBV12-4 with TRBJ1-4; no reliable D call. The CDR3 length is 14 residues. Trimming cost V 3 bases and J 0 bases, with 5 bases left between them. The CDR3 DNA reads as TGTGCCAGCAGTTTTGTAACAACTAATGAAAAACTGTTTTTT. Residues: CASSFVTTNEKLFF.

In its sample, this clonotype was seen many times. The CDR3: CASSPPTGGGWDEQYF. The CDR3 bases are TGTGCCAGCTCACCACCCACAGGGGGCGGATGGGACGAGCAGTACTTC. This rearrangement joins TRBV18 to TRBJ2-7; 9 bases agree with TRBD1. CDR1 and CDR2 from the germline V gene are KGHSH and LQKENI. The V gene end was trimmed by 0 bases and the J gene end by 5 bases; junction bases not matched to a gene: 8. The CDR3 runs to 16 residues.

This rearrangement joins TRBV6-5 to TRBJ1-2; TRBD1 matches 8 bases. Germline trimming cut 2 bases from V and 4 bases from J; bases unmatched to any gene: 9. CDR1 MNHEY and CDR2 SVGAGI come from the germline V gene. This CDR3 is built from 16 residues. CDR3 in DNA: TGTGCCAGCAGTTACGGGTCCCTGGGACAGGTCTATGGCTACACCTTC. This gives the protein CASSYGSLGQVYGYTF.

This clonotype has ten or more counts. This sequence joins TRBV6-5 and TRBJ1-1; D possibly corresponds to TRBD1 (5 bases). V lost 6 bases and J 1 base, leaving 9 bases between the germline ends. This CDR3 region has 13 residues. Germline-derived CDR1 and CDR2 are MNHEY and SVGAGI. In DNA, the CDR3 is TGTGCCAGCAGGAGGAGGGGGAACACTGAAGCTTTCTTT. This codes for CASRRRGNTEAFF.

This chain uses TRBV9 with TRBJ2-7, with 8 positions matching TRBD2. The germline V gene encodes CDR1 SGDLS and CDR2 YYNGEE. This CDR3 contains 14 residues. V lost 0 bases and J lost 3; bases outside the gene matches: 2. CDR3 loop: CASSVAGGDYEQYF. Written as DNA, the CDR3 is TGTGCCAGCAGCGTAGCGGGGGGGGACTACGAGCAGTACTTC.

This clonotype was observed at least ten times. V usage is TRBV10-3 and J usage is TRBJ2-2; TRBD1 might be the D (6 bases). CDR3 length: 16 residues. The germline CDR1 and CDR2 sequences are ENHRY and SYGVKD. V gave up 0 bases and J gave up 3 bases, with 11 bases separating them. The CDR3 DNA is TGTGCCATCAGTGAGTCCAGGGGTAGGGACACCGGGGAGCTGTTTTTT. It yields the protein CAISESRGRDTGELFF.

In this sample, this clonotype turned up a few times. The chain couples TRBV3-1 to TRBJ1-2, with 7 positions matching TRBD1. The germline CDR1 and CDR2 sequences are LGHDT and YNNKEL (reference sequence). The CDR3 runs 13 residues. The trim removed 1 base at V and 7 bases at J, leaving 3 bases unmatched. The CDR3: CASSQGQGSGYTF. For the CDR3, the DNA is TGTGCCAGCAGCCAAGGACAGGGTTCTGGCTACACCTTC.

This clonotype has ten or more counts. The chain recombines TRBV27 with TRBJ1-1; 7 bases are a match to TRBD1. This CDR3 region has 16 residues. V gave up 6 bases and J gave up 5 bases; unmatched junction bases: 15. Germline-derived CDR1 and CDR2 are MNHEY and SMNVEV (reference sequence). CDR3 DNA: TGTGCCAGCAGAACTGACAGGGTATACGGAAGAACTGAAGCTTTCTTT. Encoded protein: CASRTDRVYGRTEAFF.

The chain recombines TRBV28 with TRBJ1-5; D is perhaps TRBD1 (6 bases). CDR3 length: 13 amino acids. Germline values: CDR1 MDHEN, CDR2 SYDVKM. V lost 3 bases, J lost 9 bases, and 12 bases lay in between. The CDR3 loop reads CASSLGGRGPQHF. The CDR3 nucleotides read TGTGCCAGCAGTTTGGGGGGGCGCGGGCCCCAGCATTTT.

The table lists this clonotype with many counts. The chain links TRBV7-3 to TRBJ2-5, with D maybe TRBD2 (7 bases). The CDR3 extends over 15 amino acids. Trimming removed 1 base at V and 1 base at J, with 10 bases between. Germline CDR1 reads SGHTA; CDR2 reads FQGTGA. For the CDR3, the DNA is TGTGCCAGCAGCTTAAGCGGGGGCCTCCAAGAGACCCAGTACTTC. Its translation: CASSLSGGLQETQYF.

This clonotype showed up just a few times. V gene TRBV27 combines with J gene TRBJ1-2; D remains ambiguous. Germline V CDR1 and CDR2: MNHEY, SMNVEV (reference sequence). V was clipped by 5 bases and J by 0 bases, with 7 bases between them. This CDR3 contains 13 residues. The CDR3 DNA sequence: TGTGCCAGCAGTAGAAAATCTAACTATGGCTACACCTTC. Translating gives CASSRKSNYGYTF.

CDR3 sequence reads: CASSNRENYGYTF. CDR3 bases: TGTGCCAGCAGTAACAGGGAAAACTATGGCTACACCTTC. The chain uses TRBV6-5 and TRBJ1-2; D might be TRBD1 (6 bases). CDR3 length: 13 residues. Germline V gene lookup returns CDR1 MNHEY and CDR2 SVGAGI. Deletions cut 5 bases from V and 2 bases from J, with 9 bases between.

Written as DNA, the CDR3 is TGTGCCAGTAGTATGGCGGGGATCCCTGAAGCTTTCTTT. This gives the protein CASSMAGIPEAFF. V gene TRBV19 combines with J gene TRBJ1-1; D gene uncertain. V was trimmed by 3 bases and J by 6 bases, leaving 11 bases between them. CDR3 length: 13 amino acids. Per the germline V gene, CDR1 is LNHDA and CDR2 is SQIVND (reference sequence).

The chain carries TRBV6-1 and TRBJ1-1; TRBD1 might be the D (5 bases). CDR3 length: 12 residues. Trimming shortened V by 10 bases and J by 0 bases, and 9 bases separated the two germline ends. Germline V gene lookup returns CDR1 MNHNS and CDR2 SASEGT. CDR3 loop: CATGLLNTEAFF. Written as DNA, the CDR3 is TGTGCCACGGGACTGTTGAACACTGAAGCTTTCTTT.

The chain combines TRBV11-2 with TRBJ2-2, with 7 bases identical to TRBD2. This CDR3 spans 14 amino acids. Germline-derived CDR1 and CDR2 are SGHAT and FQNNGV. J lost 7 bases, V lost 4 bases, and 6 bases had no gene match. The CDR3 protein is CASSSRLASGELFF. The CDR3, as DNA: TGTGCCAGCAGCTCCCGACTAGCTAGCGGGGAGCTGTTTTTT.

The chain's CDR3 is CASSSPYGVYTGYTEAFF. CDR3 nucleotide sequence: TGCGCCAGCAGCTCACCCTATGGGGTATATACAGGGTACACTGAAGCTTTCTTT. The chain carries TRBV5-1 and TRBJ1-1, with D perhaps TRBD1 (6 bases). This CDR3 has 18 amino acids. V was cut by 3 bases and J by 3 bases, with 24 bases left in between. Germline V gene data show CDR1 as SGHRS and CDR2 as YFSETQ.

The sample holds many counts of this clonotype. The chain carries TRBV10-3 and TRBJ2-7; D possibly corresponds to TRBD1 (6 bases). This CDR3 is built from 14 residues. The germline V and J ends were trimmed by 4 bases and 1 base, with 11 bases remaining between them. Germline lookup yields CDR1 ENHRY and CDR2 SYGVKD. Written as DNA, the CDR3 is TGTGCCATCAGTGGGCGGACAGATTCCTACGAGCAGTACTTC. Residues: CAISGRTDSYEQYF.

This clonotype has a count of ten or more. V gene TRBV6-2 or TRBV6-3 combines with J gene TRBJ2-2; tentatively, D is TRBD1 or TRBD2 (6 bases each). The V end lost 2 bases, the J end lost 4 bases, and 11 bases lay between the germline ends. Germline V gene lookup returns CDR1 MNHEY and CDR2 SVGEGT. CDR3 size: 15 residues. This chain's CDR3 is CASSYRGPRTGELFF. CDR3 sequence (DNA): TGTGCCAGCAGTTACCGGGGGCCCCGCACCGGGGAGCTGTTTTTT.